A single sample is the source of the 17 T cell receptor beta chains below, sequenced in a study of tumor-infiltrating lymphocytes in primary liver carcinoma. With a constant-region primer, TCR beta cDNA was made from about 0.5 ug of total RNA. Researchers made the TCR beta libraries by running three nested multiplex PCR rounds with slightly modified ARM-PCR. Use of TRBV1-TRBV30 forward primers with a C-beta reverse primer characterized the first two PCR rounds, which lasted about 11 cycles each. TCRdb analysed the multiplex PCR reads with MiXCR anew, one entry per CDR3 protein. The sample lists around 88,000 distinct CDR3 sequences, 55% to 75% occurring once. Between roughly 20 and 31 mg of unsorted bulk tissue served as the source from which RNA and DNA were co-extracted. Specimen: tumor-adjacent normal liver tissue. The receptor set was obtained from a middle-aged man with primary liver carcinoma and hepatitis B virus infection.

This chain links TRBV5-3 with TRBJ2-1; TRBD2 might be the D (6 bases). TRBV5-3 has ORF status, its function being uncertain. Trimming took off 2 bases at V and 5 bases at J, with 17 bases between the two ends. The CDR3 sequence is 16 residues long. CDR3 nucleotide sequence: TGTGCCAGAAGCTTCCGCCGGGACTTGGTCCACAATGAGCAGTTCTTC. Translation gives CARSFRRDLVHNEQFF.

By share, this clonotype counts as medium-sized. CDR3 region: CASSLMRDGPYEQYF. The CDR3 DNA reads TGTGCCAGCAGCTTAATGCGGGACGGCCCCTACGAGCAGTACTTC. V is TRBV11-2 and J is TRBJ2-7, with D tentatively TRBD2 (6 bases). The germline CDR1 and CDR2 sequences are SGHAT and FQNNGV. The CDR3 sequence is 15 residues long. Trimming removed 2 bases from V and 2 bases from J, with 13 bases in between.

As regards this clonotype: A much larger clone lies a single base off, so this may be a read error. This chain links TRBV7-9 with TRBJ2-7, with D unclear. V lost 8 bases and J lost 6, with 20 bases in between. The CDR3 has 14 amino acids. Looked up from germline, CDR1 is SEHNR and CDR2 is FQNEAQ (reference sequence). The CDR3 region has the DNA TGTGCCAGCCAGGCAGCCGCGTCTTTGGGCGAGCAGTACTTC. This gives the protein CASQAAASLGEQYF.

This clonotype was seen a single time. Since no conserved phenylalanine or tryptophan closes the CDR3, a read error is the likely cause. This sequence joins TRBV6-1 and TRBJ2-7, with 10 bases aligning to TRBD1. The V gene's germline CDR1 is MNHNS and CDR2 SASEGT. This CDR3 has 15 residues. Trimming removed 5 bases from V and 5 bases from J; junction bases left unmatched: 9. The CDR3 region is CASSHDRTGGNEQYL. DNA for the CDR3: TGTGCCAGCAGTCACGATAGGACAGGGGGTAACGAGCAGTACTTG.

A word on this clonotype: This CDR3 fails to terminate in the conserved phenylalanine or tryptophan, so it likely reflects a read error. V and J are TRBV11-2 and TRBJ2-7, with no clear D. Germline V CDR1 and CDR2: SGHAT, FQNNGV. This CDR3 comprises 14 residues. Trimming left V 2 bases short and J 10 bases short, with 18 bases between. The CDR3 coding sequence is TGTGCCAGCAGCTTAACCGACGGAGCCTACTACCAGTACTTA. It is translated as CASSLTDGAYYQYL.

Turning to this clonotype: A much larger clone differs from this one at a single base, so this may be a read error. The chain uses TRBV7-9 and TRBJ2-1; D may be TRBD2 (6 bases). This CDR3 spans 15 amino acids. Looked up from germline, CDR1 is SEHNR and CDR2 is FQNEAQ (reference sequence). The chain's CDR3 is CASSPVRGSCNEQFF. The CDR3, as DNA: TGTGCCAGCAGCCCCGTACGGGGGTCCTGCAATGAGCAGTTCTTC.

A word on this clonotype: Compared with germline, one end of the junction differs, possibly owing to a read error. The chain joins TRBV11-3 to TRBJ2-1; 9 nucleotides line up with TRBD2. Looked up from germline, CDR1 is SGHNT and CDR2 is YENEEA. This CDR3 contains 19 residues. CDR3 in DNA: TGTGTCAGCAGCTTAGATCAGCGGGAGGTGTTCAGCTCCCACAATGAGCAGTTCTTC. Translation gives CVSSLDQREVFSSHNEQFF.

This clonotype was picked up many times. The rearrangement joins TRBV5-6 to TRBJ1-1, with D tentatively TRBD1 (5 bases). The germline V and J ends were trimmed by 0 bases and 3 bases, with 12 bases remaining between them. Germline V gives CDR1 SGHDT, CDR2 YYEEEE. The length of the CDR3 is 15 residues. CDR3 protein: CASSLVSGYDTEAFF. The CDR3 DNA reads TGTGCCAGCAGCTTGGTGTCAGGGTATGACACTGAAGCTTTCTTT.

As regards this clonotype: Relative to the germline gene, one junction end is altered; a read error may explain this. This rearrangement joins TRBV6-1 to TRBJ1-4, with D perhaps TRBD1 (5 bases). This CDR3 is 15 amino acids long. CDR1 MNHNS and CDR2 SASEGT come from the germline V gene. The CDR3 coding sequence is TGTGCCAGCATGCACCAGGGTGCAACTAATGAAAAACTATTTTTT. Translation gives CASMHQGATNEKLFF.

In regard to this clonotype: This may be a read error, as it is one base from a much larger clone. The rearrangement links TRBV10-2 to TRBJ2-7; TRBD1 agrees at 7 bases. Germline loops: CDR1 WSHSY, CDR2 SAAADI. The trim removed 7 bases at V and 9 bases at J, leaving 15 bases unmatched. The CDR3 length is 14 residues. The CDR3 region has the DNA TGCGCCAGCAATCCCGACAGGGTTAACGCCGTGCAGTACTTC. Translating it yields CASNPDRVNAVQYF.

In regard to this clonotype: A junction end diverges from the germline sequence, so it may reflect a read error. The J gene is TRBJ2-7, the V gene TRBV12-3 or TRBV12-4; weak D call: TRBD2 (6 bases). The CDR3 covers 14 residues. Written as DNA, the CDR3 is TGCGCCAGCAGTTCTGGGACTGTCTCCAACGAGCATTACTTC. Its translation is CASSSGTVSNEHYF.

This clonotype was found many times. The chain joins TRBV29-1 to TRBJ2-7; 11 bases align to TRBD1. Per the germline V gene, CDR1 is SQVTM and CDR2 is ANQGSEA. The CDR3 is 14 residues long. The V gene end was trimmed by 6 bases and the J gene end by 2 bases; junction bases not matched to a gene: 6. The CDR3 DNA reads TGCAGCGTCGCGCGGGACAGGGGGACCTACGAGCAGTACTTC. It encodes CSVARDRGTYEQYF.

Points on this clonotype: In this CDR3 the conserved last residue, phenylalanine or tryptophan, is missing, so a read error is likely. The CDR3 region is CGVEGTSVSGGTDTQYI. CDR3 in DNA: TGCGGCGTGGAGGGGACTAGCGTCTCAGGTGGCACAGATACGCAGTATATT. The chain combines TRBV29-1 with TRBJ2-3; 10 positions agree with TRBD2. This CDR3 spans 17 amino acids. Germline loops: CDR1 SQVTM, CDR2 ANQGSEA.

In regard to this clonotype: A much larger clone is a single base away; this may be a read error. Lacking the conserved final phenylalanine or tryptophan, this CDR3 likely reflects a read error. V gene TRBV14 combines with J gene TRBJ2-5; D is unresolved. The V gene's germline CDR1 is SGHDN and CDR2 FVKESK. Trimming removed 1 base from V and 4 bases from J, with 4 bases in between. This CDR3 spans 12 amino acids. The CDR3 region is CASSQVRETQYL. DNA for the CDR3: TGTGCCAGCAGCCAAGTTCGAGAGACCCAGTACCTC.

This clonotype was seen a handful of times. The DNA of the CDR3 is TGTGCCAGCAGTTTAGGACAGCTTAAAGGAAAACTGTTTTTT. Amino acids: CASSLGQLKGKLFF. V and J are TRBV28 and TRBJ1-4, with a possible D match to TRBD1 (6 bases). From germline, CDR1 is MDHEN and CDR2 SYDVKM. The CDR3 has 14 amino acids. V lost 2 bases to trimming and J lost 10 bases, with 14 bases between them.

Comments on this clonotype: Since no conserved phenylalanine or tryptophan closes the CDR3, a read error is the likely cause. It is unclear where the CDR3 begins or ends on the DNA, so no DNA is shown, and the CDR3 is as TCRdb lists it. The rearrangement joins TRBV29-1 to TRBJ2-2; no DNA check was done on the table's D call, TRBD1. With termini counted, the CDR3 has 10 amino acids. Germline V lookup: CDR1 SQVTM, CDR2 ANQGSEA. This chain's CDR3 is CSVGQGGLLY.

Points on this clonotype: The germline gene is not matched at one end of the junction; a read error may be the cause. The V and J genes are TRBV29-1 and TRBJ2-1; 10 bases match TRBD1. CDR1 and CDR2 (germline): SQVTM, ANQGSEA. The CDR3 has 14 residues. The CDR3 sequence is CSGLPGQGVDEQLF. For the CDR3, the DNA is TGTAGCGGATTGCCAGGACAGGGGGTGGATGAGCAGCTCTTC.